The present TCR beta chain was sequenced within a study of cytomegalovirus exposure and HLA in healthy donors. Study in general: A previous analysis identified 90 million to 140 million unique TCR beta sequences derived from some 200 million T cells. Study results and caveats: Associated with cytomegalovirus, according to the listing, were around 160 TCR beta chains. HLA-A and HLA-B allele assignments for most subjects were reportedly predicted accurately using TCR beta sequences. In presence/absence analyses, roughly uniform sequencing depth across donors was assumed.

Concerning this clone: As yet, its antigen is unknown.

Researchers ran the PCR with 60 Vbeta and 13 Jbeta primers. Here immunoSEQ multiplex PCR was the method, and the copy in TCRdb shows in-frame clones only, minus some. In the table there are 130,000 to 150,000 clones, 60% to 85% of which are singletons. The sample was PBMCs. The origin of this receptor is a man younger than 35 in good health and CMV-seronegative.

CDR3: CATSTWDSPSTDTQYF. The CDR3 nucleotides read TGTGCCACCAGCACCTGGGACAGCCCAAGCACAGATACGCAGTATTTT. The chain employs TRBV15 and TRBJ2-3; 7 bases fit TRBD1. Germline assignment: CDR1 LNHNV and CDR2 YYDKDF (reference sequence). Trimming took 4 bases from V and 0 from J; bases not matched to a gene: 7. The CDR3 contains 16 residues.